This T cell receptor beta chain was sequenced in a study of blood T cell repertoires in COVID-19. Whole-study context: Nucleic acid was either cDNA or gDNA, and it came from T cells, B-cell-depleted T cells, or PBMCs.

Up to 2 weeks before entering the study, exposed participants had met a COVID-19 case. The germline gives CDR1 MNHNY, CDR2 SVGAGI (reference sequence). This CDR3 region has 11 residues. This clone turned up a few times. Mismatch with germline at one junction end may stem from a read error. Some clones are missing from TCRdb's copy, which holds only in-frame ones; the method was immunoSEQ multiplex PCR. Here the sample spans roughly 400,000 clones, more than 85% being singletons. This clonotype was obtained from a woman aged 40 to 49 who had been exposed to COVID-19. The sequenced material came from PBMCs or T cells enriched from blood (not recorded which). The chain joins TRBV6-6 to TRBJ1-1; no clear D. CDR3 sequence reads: CASSARVLSLF. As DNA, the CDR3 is TGTGCCAGCAGTGCACGGGTCTTGTCGCTATTT.